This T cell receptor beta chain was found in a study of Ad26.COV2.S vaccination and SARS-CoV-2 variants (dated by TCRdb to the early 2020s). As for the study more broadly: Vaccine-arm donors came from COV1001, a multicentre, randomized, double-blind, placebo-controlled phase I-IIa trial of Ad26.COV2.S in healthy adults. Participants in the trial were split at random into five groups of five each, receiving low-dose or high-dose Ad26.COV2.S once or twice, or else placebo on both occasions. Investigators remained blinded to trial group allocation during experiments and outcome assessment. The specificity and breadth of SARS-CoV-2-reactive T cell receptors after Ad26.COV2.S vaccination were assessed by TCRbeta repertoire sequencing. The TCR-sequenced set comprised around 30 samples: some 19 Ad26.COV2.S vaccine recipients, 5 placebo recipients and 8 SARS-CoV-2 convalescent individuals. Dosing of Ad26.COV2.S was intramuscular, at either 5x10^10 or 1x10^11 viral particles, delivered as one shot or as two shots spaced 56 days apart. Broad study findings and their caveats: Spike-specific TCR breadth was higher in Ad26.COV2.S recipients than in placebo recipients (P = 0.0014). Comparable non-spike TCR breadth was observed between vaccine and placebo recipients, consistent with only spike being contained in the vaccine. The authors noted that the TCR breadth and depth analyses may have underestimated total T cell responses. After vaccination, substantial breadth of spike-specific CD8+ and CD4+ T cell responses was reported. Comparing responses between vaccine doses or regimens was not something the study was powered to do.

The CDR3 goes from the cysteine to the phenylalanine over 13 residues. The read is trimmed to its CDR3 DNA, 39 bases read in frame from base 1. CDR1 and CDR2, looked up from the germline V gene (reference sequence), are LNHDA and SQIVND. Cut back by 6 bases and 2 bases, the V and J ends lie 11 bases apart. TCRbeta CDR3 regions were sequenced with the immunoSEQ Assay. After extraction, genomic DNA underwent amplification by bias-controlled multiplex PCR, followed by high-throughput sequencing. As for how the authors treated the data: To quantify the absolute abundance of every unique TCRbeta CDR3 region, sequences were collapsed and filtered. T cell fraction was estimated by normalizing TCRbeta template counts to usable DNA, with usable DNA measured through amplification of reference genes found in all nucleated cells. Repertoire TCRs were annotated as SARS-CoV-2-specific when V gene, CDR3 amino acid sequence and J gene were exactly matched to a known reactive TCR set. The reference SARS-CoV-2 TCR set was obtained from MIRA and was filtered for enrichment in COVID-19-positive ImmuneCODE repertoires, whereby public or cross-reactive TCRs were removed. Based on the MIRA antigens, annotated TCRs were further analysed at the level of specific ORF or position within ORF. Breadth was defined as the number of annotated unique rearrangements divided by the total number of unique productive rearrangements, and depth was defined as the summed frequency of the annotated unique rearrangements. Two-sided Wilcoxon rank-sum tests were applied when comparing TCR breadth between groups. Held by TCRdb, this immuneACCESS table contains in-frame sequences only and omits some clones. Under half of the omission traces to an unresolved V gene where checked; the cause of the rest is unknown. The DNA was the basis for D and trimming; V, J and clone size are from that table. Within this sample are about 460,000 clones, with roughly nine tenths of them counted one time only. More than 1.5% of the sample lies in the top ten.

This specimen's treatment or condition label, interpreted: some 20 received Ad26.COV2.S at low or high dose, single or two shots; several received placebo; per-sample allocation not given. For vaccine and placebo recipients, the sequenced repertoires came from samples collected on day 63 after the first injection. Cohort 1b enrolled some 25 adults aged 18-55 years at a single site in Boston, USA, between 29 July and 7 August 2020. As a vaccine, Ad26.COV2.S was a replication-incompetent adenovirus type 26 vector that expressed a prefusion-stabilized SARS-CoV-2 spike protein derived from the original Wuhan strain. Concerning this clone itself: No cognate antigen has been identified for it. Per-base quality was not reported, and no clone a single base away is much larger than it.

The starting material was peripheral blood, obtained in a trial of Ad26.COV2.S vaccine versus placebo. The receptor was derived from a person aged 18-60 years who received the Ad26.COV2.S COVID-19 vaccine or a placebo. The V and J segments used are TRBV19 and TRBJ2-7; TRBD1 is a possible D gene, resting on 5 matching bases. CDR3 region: CASSRTLTYEQYF. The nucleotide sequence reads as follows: TGTGCCAGTAGCAGGACACTTACCTACGAGCAGTACTTC.